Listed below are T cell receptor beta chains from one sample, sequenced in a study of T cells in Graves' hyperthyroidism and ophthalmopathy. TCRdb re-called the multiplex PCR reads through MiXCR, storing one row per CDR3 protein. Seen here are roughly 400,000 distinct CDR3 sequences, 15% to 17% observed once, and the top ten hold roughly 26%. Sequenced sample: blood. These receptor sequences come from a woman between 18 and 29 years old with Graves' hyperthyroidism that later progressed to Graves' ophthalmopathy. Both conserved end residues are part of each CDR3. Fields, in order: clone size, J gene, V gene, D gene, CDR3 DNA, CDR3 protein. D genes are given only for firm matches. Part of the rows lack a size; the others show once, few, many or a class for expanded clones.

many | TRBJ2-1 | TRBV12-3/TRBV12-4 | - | TGTGCCAGCAGTTTAGGGCTGGGGGACGCCGATGAGCAGTTCTTC | CASSLGLGDADEQFF
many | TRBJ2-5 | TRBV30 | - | TGTGCCTGGAGTGTACGGGGGAGGGGGCAAGAGACCCAGTACTTC | CAWSVRGRGQETQYF
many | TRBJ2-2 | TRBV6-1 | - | TGTGCCAGCAGGGAACTAGGAGTGACGGAGCTGTTTTTT | CASRELGVTELFF
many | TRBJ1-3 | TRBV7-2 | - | TGTGCCAGCAGCGCCGGGGGACCCCTTAACTCTGGAAACACCATATATTTT | CASSAGGPLNSGNTIYF
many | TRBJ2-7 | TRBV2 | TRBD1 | TGTGCCAGCAGTGAATACGGGACAGGGGCCTACGAGCAGTACTTC | CASSEYGTGAYEQYF
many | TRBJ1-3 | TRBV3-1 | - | TGTGCCAGCAGCCAAGAATACCCGGAGAACACCATATATTTT | CASSQEYPENTIYF
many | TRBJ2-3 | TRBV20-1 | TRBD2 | TGCAGTGCAAAAGGAGCGGGAGGAGATACGCAGTATTTT | CSAKGAGGDTQYF
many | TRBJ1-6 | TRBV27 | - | TGTGCCAGCTCCCGGGGGTTCAGGTCACCCCTCCACTTT | CASSRGFRSPLHF
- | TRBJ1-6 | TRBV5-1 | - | TGCGCCAGCAGCTTAGAGGGTGATTCCCTCCACTTT | CASSLEGDSLHF
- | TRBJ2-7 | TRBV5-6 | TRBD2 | TGTGCCAGCAGCTTGGAAGGGAGGCTAGCGGGAGGGCCGTCCTACGAGCAGTACTTC | CASSLEGRLAGGPSYEQYF
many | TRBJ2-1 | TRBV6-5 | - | TGTGCCAGCAGTTACTCGAGTGGAGCCACCGAGCAGTTCTTC | CASSYSSGATEQFF
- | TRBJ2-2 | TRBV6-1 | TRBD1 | TGTGCCACCTCCTGGGGGGACAGGGTAAATCGGGAGCTGTTTTTT | CATSWGDRVNRELFF
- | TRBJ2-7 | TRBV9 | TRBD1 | TGTGCCAGCAGCGTTACTGCTACAGGGGTCTACGAGCAGTACTTC | CASSVTATGVYEQYF
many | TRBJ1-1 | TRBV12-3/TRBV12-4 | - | TGTGCCAGCAGTATGGCACAGGCCGCGAACACTGAAGCTTTCTTT | CASSMAQAANTEAFF
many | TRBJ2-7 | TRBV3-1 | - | TGTGCCAGCAGCCAAGACGGACTTGGCTACTACGAGCAGTACTTC | CASSQDGLGYYEQYF
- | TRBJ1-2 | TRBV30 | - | TGTGCCTGGAGTGTGGGGGGCGCCCACTATGGCTACACCTTC | CAWSVGGAHYGYTF
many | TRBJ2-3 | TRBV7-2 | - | TGTGCCAGCAGCCCCCCCAGTCGTTTCTCGGGCACAGATACGCAGTATTTT | CASSPPSRFSGTDTQYF
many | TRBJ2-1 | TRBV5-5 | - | TGTGCCAGCAGCTTACGCGGGATTACCTACAATGAGCAGTTCTTC | CASSLRGITYNEQFF
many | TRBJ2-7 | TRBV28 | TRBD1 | TGTGCCAGCAGCCCGGGACAGGGGACCTACGAGCAGTACTTC | CASSPGQGTYEQYF
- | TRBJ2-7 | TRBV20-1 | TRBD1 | TGCAGTGCTAGAGATGGGGACAGGGGAGACTACGAGCAGTACTTC | CSARDGDRGDYEQYF
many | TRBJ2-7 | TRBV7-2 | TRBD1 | TGTGCCAGCAGCTTAGCGGGACAGGTTGTTACCTACGAGCAGTACTTC | CASSLAGQVVTYEQYF
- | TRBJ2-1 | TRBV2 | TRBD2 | TGTGCCAGCAGTGAAGGAGCGGGGAATGAGCAGTTCTTC | CASSEGAGNEQFF
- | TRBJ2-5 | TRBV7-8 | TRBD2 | TGTGCCAGCAGTATCACTAGCTCTTCGGGGGGAGAGACCCAGTACTTC | CASSITSSSGGETQYF
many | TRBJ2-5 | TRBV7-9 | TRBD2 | TGTGCCAGCAGCTTAAGCCGACTAGCGCCACAAGAGACCCAGTACTTC | CASSLSRLAPQETQYF
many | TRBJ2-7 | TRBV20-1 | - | TGCAGTGCTAGAGGGGACCCTTATACCTACGAGCAGTACTTC | CSARGDPYTYEQYF
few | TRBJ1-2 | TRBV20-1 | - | TGCAGTGCTCCCGGACAGCCGAAGTACGGCTACACCTTC | CSAPGQPKYGYTF
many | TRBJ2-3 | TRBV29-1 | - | TGCAGCGTTGAGAGGGGGACAGATACGCAGTATTTT | CSVERGTDTQYF
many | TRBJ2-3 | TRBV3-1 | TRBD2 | TGTGCCAGCAGCCAGTTACTAGCGGGAGTGCATACGCAGTATTTT | CASSQLLAGVHTQYF
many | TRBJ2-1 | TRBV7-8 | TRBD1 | TGTGCCAGCAGCTACGGGACAGGGGGCAACAATGAGCAGTTCTTC | CASSYGTGGNNEQFF
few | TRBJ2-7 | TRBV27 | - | TGTGCCAGCAGTTTAATTGACAGCTCCTACGAGCAGCACTTC | CASSLIDSSYEQHF
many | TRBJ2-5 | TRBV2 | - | TGTGCCAAAGGGGGGACCCAGGTTGATATAGAGACCCAGTACTTC | CAKGGTQVDIETQYF